These T cell receptor beta chains were read from a single sample in a study of siplizumab effects on memory and regulatory T cells. Clones were sequenced by immunoSEQ multiplex PCR, and TCRdb holds only the in-frame ones, with some missing. The table lists about 120,000 clones, less than 95% of them singletons. The sample was non-Treg CD4+ T cells sorted from blood. These receptors were collected from a human donor in good health. The CDR3 runs from the conserved cysteine through the conserved F or W. Fields, in order: J gene, V gene, CDR3 protein.

J: TRBJ2-2; V: TRBV29-1; CDR3: CSVRDRLNTGELFF
J: TRBJ1-1; V: TRBV5-8; CDR3: CASSFGIVNTEAFF
J: TRBJ2-5; V: TRBV29-1; CDR3: CSVSTGTGRETQYF
J: TRBJ1-1; V: TRBV4-2; CDR3: CASSQEIKGGNTEAFF
J: TRBJ2-7; V: TRBV5-4; CDR3: CASSLDQGNEQYF
J: TRBJ1-3; V: TRBV6-1; CDR3: CASSDAGSGNTIYF
J: TRBJ2-7; V: TRBV19; CDR3: CASSAAWLEMGEQYF
J: TRBJ1-1; V: TRBV18; CDR3: CASSPWRGLRNTEAFF
J: TRBJ2-1; V: TRBV6-1; CDR3: CASVPGTPAYNEQFF
J: TRBJ1-6; V: TRBV7-9; CDR3: CASSLSSGVGPPLHF
J: TRBJ2-1; V: TRBV2; CDR3: CAGLPGLANNEQFF
J: TRBJ2-3; V: TRBV6-1; CDR3: CASTETSTDTQYF
J: TRBJ2-1; V: TRBV18; CDR3: CASSPFEGGDNEQFF
J: TRBJ2-2; V: TRBV9; CDR3: CASSVGQGNTGELFF
J: TRBJ1-1; V: TRBV4-1; CDR3: CASRSTGGTEAFF
J: TRBJ1-2; V: TRBV19; CDR3: CASSRDRGYGYTF
J: TRBJ2-6; V: TRBV6-5; CDR3: CASSPPRSGANVLTF
J: TRBJ1-2; V: TRBV29-1; CDR3: CSVGEDYGYTF
J: TRBJ1-5; V: TRBV5-4; CDR3: CASSLAPASNQPQHF
J: TRBJ1-4; V: TRBV27; CDR3: CASRVTGSEKLFF
J: TRBJ2-1; V: TRBV18; CDR3: CASSAGYNEQFF
J: TRBJ1-1; V: TRBV6-5; CDR3: CASSYLGAGAYTEAFF
J: TRBJ1-1; V: TRBV19; CDR3: CASSIYRYPEAFF
J: TRBJ2-5; V: TRBV5-1; CDR3: CASSLATGQETQYF
J: TRBJ2-5; V: TRBV29-1; CDR3: CSVNGRGSQETQYF
J: TRBJ2-5; V: TRBV5-1; CDR3: CASSLTSGRQETQYF